The clone carrying this TCR beta chain was picked up a small number of times. This CDR3 is 15 amino acids long. The germline V and J ends were trimmed by 3 bases and 1 base, with 12 bases remaining between them. Germline V gives CDR1 SGHRS, CDR2 YFSETQ. The data were obtained in a study of T cells of healthy individuals. TCRdb itself ran the 5' RACE reads through MiXCR, one entry per CDR3 protein. The sample lists approximately 52,000 distinct CDR3 sequences; about 15% were seen once. The receptor was derived from a human donor in good health. This chain joins TRBV5-1 and TRBJ2-3; D not resolved. CDR3 region: CASSYSNRGTDTQYF. CDR3 DNA: TGCGCCAGCAGCTATAGTAACCGGGGCACAGATACGCAGTATTTT.